The 32 T cell receptor beta chains below come from one sample, sequenced in a study of T cell responses to AZD1222 COVID-19 vaccine. Only in-frame clones appear in the TCRdb table, and some are missing; sequencing was by immunoSEQ multiplex PCR. The table shows around 140,000 clones, with 86% occurring only once. The sample in question was peripheral blood, obtained on day 0 of AZD1222 vaccination. The receptors stem from an adult in good health.

This chain joins TRBV7-9 and TRBJ1-1; D might be TRBD1 (5 bases). The V end lost 5 bases, the J end lost 4 bases, and 11 bases lay between the germline ends. This CDR3 contains 13 residues. In germline, CDR1 is SEHNR, CDR2 FQNEAQ (reference sequence). The CDR3 region has the DNA TGTGCCAGCAGCCAGGGTCGTAGCACTGAAGCTTTCTTT. This codes for CASSQGRSTEAFF.

This chain joins TRBV9 and TRBJ1-5; 7 bases align to TRBD1. The CDR3 runs to 19 residues. Germline trimming cut 3 bases from V and 0 bases from J; bases unmatched to any gene: 15. Germline loops: CDR1 SGDLS, CDR2 YYNGEE. The CDR3 loop reads CASSARGAGTDNSNQPQHF. CDR3 nucleotide sequence: TGTGCCAGCAGCGCTCGAGGAGCCGGGACAGACAATAGCAATCAGCCCCAGCATTTT.

V usage is TRBV7-9 and J usage is TRBJ1-5; D is unclear. CDR1 is SEHNR and CDR2 is FQNEAQ in the germline V gene (reference sequence). V was shortened by 8 bases and J by 4 bases, with 12 bases between the two germline ends. The length of the CDR3 is 13 residues. CDR3 residues: CASELADNQPQHF. CDR3 in DNA: TGTGCCAGCGAGTTGGCAGATAATCAGCCCCAGCATTTT. The full variable domain, completed using reference TRBV7-9 and TRBJ1-5, is DTGVSQNPRHKITKRGQNVTFRCDPISEHNRLYWYRQTLGQGPEFLTYFQNEAQLEKSRLLSDRFSAERPKGSFSTLEIQRTEQGDSAMYLCASELADNQPQHFGDGTRLSIL.

The gene calls are TRBV10-3 and TRBJ2-3; D ambiguous. The CDR3 has 12 amino acids. Looked up from germline, CDR1 is ENHRY and CDR2 is SYGVKD. V was clipped by 3 bases and J by 6 bases, with 7 bases between them. The CDR3 sequence is CAISEDEDTQYF. CDR3 DNA sequence: TGTGCCATCAGTGAAGATGAGGATACGCAGTATTTT.

The genes are TRBV7-9 and TRBJ2-7, with D possibly being TRBD1 or TRBD2 (5 bases each). The V end was cut by 5 bases, the J end by 6 bases, with 32 bases between. The CDR3 sequence is 19 residues long. Germline-derived CDR1 and CDR2 are SEHNR and FQNEAQ (reference sequence). CDR3 nucleotide sequence: TGTGCCAGCAGCATCAAGCGCGACCCAGGGACCCGGGTAGGAGGCGAGCAGTACTTC. Translating gives CASSIKRDPGTRVGGEQYF.

The gene calls are TRBV9 and TRBJ2-1; D is undetermined. V dropped 3 bases and J dropped 4 bases, with 14 bases sitting between them. Germline CDR1 is SGDLS and CDR2 is YYNGEE. The CDR3 is 15 amino acids. CDR3 amino acids: CASSEEVALYNEQFF. The CDR3 coding sequence is TGTGCCAGCAGCGAGGAAGTAGCACTTTACAATGAGCAGTTCTTC.

This clone has a single count. The chain couples TRBV11-1 to TRBJ1-6, with 8 bases identical to TRBD1. The CDR3 has 14 amino acids. Germline V gives CDR1 SGHAT, CDR2 FQDESV (reference sequence). V lost 5 bases to trimming and J lost 9 bases; unmatched junction nucleotides: 6. CDR3 DNA: TGTGCCAGCAGCACGACAGGGGTAGGTTCACCCCTCCACTTT. Encoded protein: CASSTTGVGSPLHF.

V and J are TRBV21-1 and TRBJ2-5; no DNA check was done on the table's D call, TRBD2. TRBV21-1 represents a pseudogene. The CDR3 loop spans 16 amino acids. CDR3 bases: TGTGCCAGCAGCAAAAACGAAGCTAGCGACAAGGAGACCCAGTACTTC. This sequence encodes CASSKNEASDKETQYF.

This sequence joins TRBV5-1 and TRBJ2-5; D might be TRBD2 (5 bases). Trimming removed 0 bases at V and 1 base at J, with 10 bases between. The CDR3 contains 15 residues. Germline V gene data show CDR1 as SGHRS and CDR2 as YFSETQ. The CDR3 sequence is CASSLVPSTQETQYF. The CDR3, as DNA: TGCGCCAGCAGCTTGGTCCCTAGCACCCAAGAGACCCAGTACTTC. The whole variable domain, remainder taken from reference TRBV5-1 and TRBJ2-5, is KAGVTQTPRYLIKTRGQQVTLSCSPISGHRSVSWYQQTPGQGLQFLFEYFSETQRNKGNFPGRFSGRQFSNSRSEMNVSTLELGDSALYLCASSLVPSTQETQYFGPGTRLLVL.

The CDR3 sequence: CASSPRDTEAFF. The CDR3 DNA sequence: TGTGCCAGCAGCCCAAGGGACACTGAAGCTTTCTTT. V and J are TRBV7-9 and TRBJ1-1; D is unclear. Trimming took off 5 bases at V and 3 bases at J, with 7 bases between the two ends. In germline, CDR1 is SEHNR, CDR2 FQNEAQ (reference sequence). The CDR3 is 12 amino acids.

The CDR3 reads CASSIADSYNEQFF. In DNA, the CDR3 is TGTGCCAGCAGTATCGCCGATTCCTACAATGAGCAGTTCTTC. The rearrangement links TRBV28 to TRBJ2-1; D unresolved. The CDR3 spans 14 residues. Trimming removed 5 bases from V and 1 base from J, with 9 bases in between. The germline gives CDR1 MDHEN, CDR2 SYDVKM.

The rearrangement uses TRBV6-6 and TRBJ1-2; perhaps TRBD1 as D (5 bases). Trimming stripped 4 bases from V and 2 bases from J, with 14 bases between. The CDR3 sequence is 15 residues long. Germline V gene lookup returns CDR1 MNHNY and CDR2 SVGAGI (reference sequence). CDR3 residues: CASSLAGGQNYGYTF. The CDR3 DNA follows: TGTGCCAGCAGTTTGGCGGGGGGTCAGAACTATGGCTACACCTTC.

The V and J genes are TRBV10-2 and TRBJ1-5; maybe TRBD1 (6 bases). V lost 10 bases and J lost 2, with 12 bases in between. CDR3 length: 13 residues. Germline V gene lookup returns CDR1 WSHSY and CDR2 SAAADI. CDR3 residues: CAKPGGGNQPQHF. Here the CDR3 DNA reads TGCGCCAAACCGGGGGGCGGCAATCAGCCCCAGCATTTT.

V gene TRBV28 combines with J gene TRBJ2-7, with D unresolved. The germline V and J ends were trimmed by 10 bases and 4 bases, with 14 bases remaining between them. Per germline, CDR1 MDHEN and CDR2 SYDVKM. This CDR3 has 12 residues. CDR3 amino acids: CATLAAGYEQYF. In nucleotides, the CDR3 is TGTGCCACCCTGGCCGCCGGATACGAGCAGTACTTC.

Here the CDR3 reads CASSSTGTGPYGYTF. The CDR3, as DNA: TGCGCCAGCAGCTCTACCGGGACAGGTCCCTATGGCTACACCTTC. The chain couples TRBV5-1 to TRBJ1-2; 8 positions match TRBD1. The CDR3 is 15 residues long. V lost 3 bases to trimming and J lost 4 bases; unmatched junction nucleotides: 8. In germline, CDR1 is SGHRS, CDR2 YFSETQ.

This chain links TRBV6-2 or TRBV6-3 with TRBJ2-7; D unresolved. The CDR3 spans 16 residues. V dropped 2 bases and J dropped 0 bases, with 14 bases sitting between them. Germline V lookup: CDR1 MNHEY, CDR2 SVGEGT. CDR3 DNA: TGTGCCAGCAGTTACCCCCGGAACACCCTCTCCTACGAGCAGTACTTC. Translation: CASSYPRNTLSYEQYF.

The sample holds one count of this clone. This rearrangement joins TRBV9 to TRBJ1-3, with D hard to call. CDR3 length: 15 residues. Deletions cut 0 bases from V and 0 bases from J, with 7 bases between. Germline loops: CDR1 SGDLS, CDR2 YYNGEE. As DNA, the CDR3 is TGTGCCAGCAGCGTAGAGGGAGGCTCTGGAAACACCATATATTTT. Residues: CASSVEGGSGNTIYF.

Remarks on this clone: Other nucleotide sequences in the sample specify the same CDR3. V usage is TRBV6-2 or TRBV6-3 and J usage is TRBJ2-7; possibly TRBD1 for D (5 bases). V lost 6 bases to trimming and J lost 4 bases, with 7 bases between them. CDR1 is MNHEY and CDR2 is SVGEGT in the germline V gene. The CDR3 spans 11 residues. The CDR3 reads CASSRDYEQYF. CDR3 DNA sequence: TGTGCCAGCAGCAGGGATTACGAGCAGTACTTC.

This clone was seen a single time. The chain recombines TRBV3-1 (or the pseudogene TRBV3-2) with TRBJ1-6, with D perhaps TRBD1 (6 bases). The CDR3 loop spans 13 amino acids. CDR1 and CDR2 (germline): LGHDT, YNNKEL (reference sequence). V was clipped by 4 bases and J by 17 bases, with 18 bases between them. CDR3 amino acids: CASSLLGTGKIHF. In nucleotides, the CDR3 is TGTGCCAGCAGCCTCCTAGGTACAGGGAAAATCCACTTT.

CDR3: CASSPDRERGYTF. The CDR3 nucleotides read TGTGCCAGCAGTCCCGACAGGGAACGGGGCTACACCTTC. This chain links TRBV7-9 with TRBJ1-2; 7 nucleotides agree with TRBD1. Per the germline V gene, CDR1 is SEHNR and CDR2 is FQNEAQ (reference sequence). Germline trimming cut 6 bases from V and 8 bases from J; bases unmatched to any gene: 9. CDR3 size: 13 residues.

This chain joins TRBV5-1 and TRBJ2-3; 8 bases match TRBD1. Germline trimming cut 5 bases from V and 0 bases from J; bases unmatched to any gene: 5. The CDR3 has 15 residues. Looked up from germline, CDR1 is SGHRS and CDR2 is YFSETQ. The CDR3 DNA sequence: TGCGCCAGCAGTTACCGGGACAGGAGCACAGATACGCAGTATTTT. Amino acids: CASSYRDRSTDTQYF.

The chain joins TRBV19 to TRBJ1-3, with TRBD1 identical over 9 bases. Losses at the gene ends were 7 bases for V and 2 bases for J; bases not matched to a gene: 6. This CDR3 region has 15 residues. In germline, CDR1 is LNHDA, CDR2 SQIVND (reference sequence). In nucleotides, the CDR3 is TGTGCCAGTATCCTGACAGGGGGTCCTGGAAACACCATATATTTT. Its translation is CASILTGGPGNTIYF.

The rearrangement joins TRBV19 to TRBJ1-1; D possibly corresponds to TRBD1 (6 bases). The CDR3 contains 15 residues. Trimming pared 4 bases from V and 1 base from J, leaving 13 bases between. Germline loops: CDR1 LNHDA, CDR2 SQIVND (reference sequence). The CDR3 DNA follows: TGTGCCAGTAGTACCCCGGGACATCAGAACACTGAAGCTTTCTTT. Translated, it gives CASSTPGHQNTEAFF.

V and J are TRBV28 and TRBJ2-7, with 14 bases aligning to TRBD2. Germline CDR1 is MDHEN and CDR2 is SYDVKM. CDR3 length: 16 amino acids. V lost 10 bases and J lost 2; bases outside the gene matches: 10. CDR3 nucleotide sequence: TGTGCCACCCAAGGGACTAGCGGGGGTCAGGCCTACGAGCAGTACTTC. Translated: CATQGTSGGQAYEQYF. The complete variable domain, with remaining parts taken from reference TRBV28 and TRBJ2-7, reads DVKVTQSSRYLVKRTGEKVFLECVQDMDHENMFWYRQDPGLGLRLIYFSYDVKMKEKGDIPEGYSVSREKKERFSLILESASTNQTSMYLCATQGTSGGQAYEQYFGPGTRLTVT.

CDR3 loop: CASTPSGTGVGEQYF. In DNA form, the CDR3 reads TGTGCCAGCACCCCGAGCGGGACAGGGGTGGGGGAGCAGTACTTC. The chain combines TRBV28 with TRBJ2-7; 10 bases fit TRBD1. The V gene's germline CDR1 is MDHEN and CDR2 SYDVKM. The junction had 13 bases not matched to a gene; V was cut back by 7 bases and J by 7 bases. The CDR3 covers 15 residues.

The rearrangement joins TRBV28 to TRBJ1-5, with unresolved D. Looked up from germline, CDR1 is MDHEN and CDR2 is SYDVKM. The CDR3 consists of 15 residues. V gave up 6 bases and J gave up 9 bases, with 21 bases separating them. The CDR3 nucleotides are TGTGCCAGCAGCAAAGGGCTGCCCGGGAGGGCGCCCCAGCATTTT. Amino acids: CASSKGLPGRAPQHF.

This chain connects TRBV6-5 to TRBJ2-5; TRBD2 might be the D (5 bases). Germline V lookup: CDR1 MNHEY, CDR2 SVGAGI. Trimming removed 2 bases at V and 4 bases at J, with 11 bases between. The CDR3 extends over 14 amino acids. CDR3 in amino acids: CASSYLSGRETQYF. The CDR3 DNA reads TGTGCCAGCAGTTACCTTTCGGGGAGAGAGACCCAGTACTTC.

This sequence joins TRBV7-2 and TRBJ2-7; the match to TRBD2 covers 7 bases. This CDR3 spans 14 amino acids. Germline CDR1 SGHTA, CDR2 FQGNSA. J lost 6 bases, V lost 5 bases, and 10 bases had no gene match. CDR3 protein: CASSTYTSVSEQYF. In DNA, the CDR3 is TGTGCCAGCAGCACTTATACTAGCGTGAGCGAGCAGTACTTC.

The chain joins TRBV28 to TRBJ1-1; TRBD1 aligns across 7 bases. V lost 2 bases to trimming and J lost 8 bases; unmatched junction nucleotides: 2. Looked up from germline, CDR1 is MDHEN and CDR2 is SYDVKM. This CDR3 is built from 12 residues. The CDR3 spells CASSLRQGEAFF. The CDR3, as DNA: TGTGCCAGCAGTTTACGACAGGGAGAAGCTTTCTTT.

In DNA, the CDR3 is TGTGCCAGCACCCGAGGGAGCCAAGAGACCCAGTACTTC. Its translation: CASTRGSQETQYF. The chain recombines TRBV6-5 with TRBJ2-5, with D perhaps matching TRBD2 (5 bases). Trimming removed 7 bases from V and 1 base from J, with 10 bases in between. CDR3 size: 13 residues. Germline lookup yields CDR1 MNHEY and CDR2 SVGAGI.

V and J are TRBV6-5 and TRBJ1-1; no clear D gene. Germline V gene lookup returns CDR1 MNHEY and CDR2 SVGAGI. The CDR3 extends over 14 amino acids. Trimming shortened V by 3 bases and J by 1 base, and 9 bases separated the two germline ends. The CDR3 protein is CASSYLAGNTEAFF. Written as DNA, the CDR3 is TGTGCCAGCAGTTATTTGGCAGGGAACACTGAAGCTTTCTTT.

J is TRBJ2-7 and V is TRBV13; 10 bases are a match to TRBD2. CDR1 is PRHDT and CDR2 is FYEKMQ in the germline V gene (reference sequence). V was clipped by 5 bases and J by 6 bases; unmatched bases: 13. This CDR3 is built from 16 residues. For the CDR3, the DNA is TGTGCCAGCAGCCCCGAGGGGGGGACTAGCGCTTCCGAGCAGTACTTC. Protein: CASSPEGGTSASEQYF.